Shown below are 30 T cell receptor beta chains from a single sample sequenced in a study of T cells in Graves' hyperthyroidism and ophthalmopathy. TCR beta CDR3 region amplification was performed from RNA transcripts. HTBI primers were the set used in a first-round RT-PCR of the TCR CDR3. TCRdb re-analysed the multiplex PCR reads in MiXCR, keeping a single row per CDR3 protein. The sample holds fewer than 750,000 distinct CDR3 sequences; just over 45% are singletons and the top ten take about 8.3%. Sample: peripheral blood or thyroid tissue (not recorded which). The receptors stem from a woman in her late teens or twenties with Graves' hyperthyroidism.

This clonotype was picked up many times. This chain links TRBV9 with TRBJ1-1, with D maybe TRBD1 (5 bases). Germline V lookup: CDR1 SGDLS, CDR2 YYNGEE. Trimming took off 0 bases at V and 5 bases at J, with 17 bases between the two ends. The CDR3 totals 16 residues. CDR3 nucleotide sequence: TGTGCCAGCAGCGTAGATCCGGGACGAGGTGCTACTGAAGCTTTCTTT. Encoded protein: CASSVDPGRGATEAFF.

This chain links TRBV30 with TRBJ2-7; D remains unclear. Germline CDR1 is GTSNPN and CDR2 is SVGIG (reference sequence). The V end was cut by 3 bases, the J end by 0 bases, with 6 bases between. This CDR3 is 12 amino acids long. In DNA, the CDR3 is TGTGCCTGGAGCCCTCACTCCTACGAGCAGTACTTC. Residues: CAWSPHSYEQYF.

The chain is built from TRBV29-1 and TRBJ2-7, with 9 bases lining up with TRBD2. This CDR3 comprises 12 residues. Trimming removed 8 bases from V and 5 bases from J; junction bases left unmatched: 7. Germline-derived CDR1 and CDR2 are SQVTM and ANQGSEA. The CDR3 DNA follows: TGCAGCATGACGGGACTAGCAGACGAGCAGTACTTC. It is translated as CSMTGLADEQYF.

This clonotype was counted a single time. The chain joins TRBV9 to TRBJ2-2, with 10 bases that match TRBD2. The CDR3 has 19 residues. CDR1 is SGDLS, CDR2 YYNGEE, per germline. Trimming at V came to 0 bases and at J to 2 bases, leaving 10 bases not matched to a gene. For the CDR3, the DNA is TGTGCCAGCAGCGTAGGATGGGGGGGACTAGCGATTAACACCGGGGAGCTGTTTTTT. As protein: CASSVGWGGLAINTGELFF.

This clonotype was found a few times. V and J are TRBV6-1 and TRBJ1-4, with D possibly TRBD1 on 6 matching bases. CDR3 length: 14 residues. V lost 7 bases and J lost 2, with 11 bases in between. Germline V gives CDR1 MNHNS, CDR2 SASEGT. The CDR3 here is CASIQDRTNEKLFF. The DNA for the CDR3 is TGTGCCAGCATTCAAGACAGGACTAATGAAAAACTGTTTTTT.

CDR3 protein: CSARAAGYEQYF. CDR3 sequence (DNA): TGCAGTGCTAGAGCGGCAGGATACGAGCAGTACTTC. The genes are TRBV20-1 and TRBJ2-7; no reliable D call. Germline loops: CDR1 DFQATT, CDR2 SNEGSKA (reference sequence). Trimming left V 1 base short and J 4 bases short, with 8 bases between. The CDR3 sequence is 12 residues long.

This clonotype occurred many times. The DNA for the CDR3 is TGTGCCAGCAGCTTACTCCCGGGAGAAGAGACCCAGTACTTC. Residues: CASSLLPGEETQYF. The rearrangement links TRBV11-1 to TRBJ2-5, with D maybe TRBD2 (6 bases). The CDR3 runs 14 residues. Trimming cost V 2 bases and J 3 bases, with 10 bases left between them. Germline V gene lookup returns CDR1 SGHAT and CDR2 FQDESV (reference sequence).

This rearrangement joins TRBV29-1 to TRBJ2-7; TRBD2 aligns across 8 bases. The CDR3 covers 15 residues. In germline, CDR1 is SQVTM, CDR2 ANQGSEA. V lost 4 bases, J lost 4 bases, and 12 bases stayed unmatched. CDR3 protein: CSVVAGGGLVYEQYF. CDR3 sequence (DNA): TGCAGCGTTGTTGCGGGCGGGGGGCTAGTGTACGAGCAGTACTTC.

This clonotype was seen a handful of times. The rearrangement links TRBV30 to TRBJ1-1; D may be TRBD1 (5 bases). The CDR3 sequence is 13 residues long. With 7 bases removed from V and 5 bases from J, the gap between germline ends came to 17 bases. CDR1 GTSNPN and CDR2 SVGIG come from the germline V gene (reference sequence). The CDR3: CALRGRGETEAFF. The CDR3 bases are TGTGCCTTGAGGGGACGGGGGGAAACTGAAGCTTTCTTT.

About this clonotype: A much larger clone lies one base from this, so it may be a read error. The chain employs TRBV6-2 or TRBV6-3 and TRBJ2-7; TRBD1 agrees at 7 bases. The CDR3 spans 16 residues. Germline CDR1 MNHEY, CDR2 SVGEGT. The CDR3: CASRPLQGTTAYKQHF. The DNA of the CDR3 is TGTGCCAGCAGACCACTACAGGGGACCACGGCCTACAAGCAGCACTTC.

The chain is built from TRBV29-1 and TRBJ2-5; 9 bases agree with TRBD2. The J call is in doubt because the DNA end fits TRBJ2-1 better. Germline CDR1 and CDR2: SQVTM and ANQGSEA. The CDR3 is made up of 13 amino acids. The CDR3 DNA reads TGCAGCGTTAGGGTAGCGGGAGTGGGGGAGCAGTTCTTC. Amino acid sequence: CSVRVAGVGEQFF.

This clonotype has a count of ten or more. The chain recombines TRBV7-3 with TRBJ2-7, with D uncertain. CDR3 length: 15 amino acids. Trimming took 0 bases from V and 2 from J, leaving 11 bases between them. The germline CDR1 and CDR2 sequences are SGHTA and FQGTGA. The CDR3 protein is CASSLTGDGTYEQYF. CDR3 bases: TGTGCCAGCAGCTTAACAGGTGACGGAACCTACGAGCAGTACTTC.

V gene TRBV29-1 combines with J gene TRBJ2-3, with 10 nucleotides matching TRBD1. Germline V gives CDR1 SQVTM, CDR2 ANQGSEA. CDR3 length: 14 amino acids. J gave up 3 bases and V 8 bases, and 8 bases lay outside the gene matches. The CDR3 DNA reads as TGCAGCTGTCGGAGACAGGGGGCGACAGATACGCAGTATTTT. Encoded protein: CSCRRQGATDTQYF.

V usage is TRBV20-1 and J usage is TRBJ2-7; possibly TRBD1 for D (5 bases). The CDR3 has 13 amino acids. Germline loops: CDR1 DFQATT, CDR2 SNEGSKA (reference sequence). V lost 4 bases and J 0 bases, leaving 10 bases between the germline ends. The CDR3, as DNA: TGCAGTGCTAAGCGCAGGGTCTCCTACGAGCAGTACTTC. Protein product: CSAKRRVSYEQYF.

The chain links TRBV25-1 to TRBJ1-2, with 8 positions matching TRBD1. The length of the CDR3 is 13 residues. V was clipped by 8 bases and J by 2 bases; unmatched bases: 4. In germline, CDR1 is MGHDK, CDR2 SYGVNS. The CDR3 spells CASVAGGNYGYTF. CDR3 coding DNA: TGTGCCAGCGTCGCAGGGGGCAACTATGGCTACACCTTC.

J is TRBJ2-5 and V is TRBV15; unclear D gene. Germline CDR1 reads LNHNV; CDR2 reads YYDKDF (reference sequence). CDR3 size: 14 residues. The V end was cut by 3 bases, the J end by 4 bases, with 12 bases between. CDR3 DNA sequence: TGTGCCACCAGCAGTTACTGGGATCTAGAGACCCAGTACTTC. Its protein is CATSSYWDLETQYF.

In this sample, this clonotype turned up a few times. This sequence joins TRBV19 and TRBJ1-1; the D is unclear. V shed 3 bases and J shed 0 bases, with 8 bases lying between them. This CDR3 comprises 14 residues. Germline assignment: CDR1 LNHDA and CDR2 SQIVND (reference sequence). CDR3 sequence (DNA): TGTGCCAGTAGTATTGACAAACTGAACACTGAAGCTTTCTTT. Protein: CASSIDKLNTEAFF.

This chain connects TRBV30 to TRBJ1-4; maybe TRBD1 (5 bases). Between the trimmed V and J ends, which lost 3 bases and 8 bases, there was a span of 19 bases. Germline assignment: CDR1 GTSNPN and CDR2 SVGIG (reference sequence). This CDR3 comprises 15 residues. CDR3 sequence: CAWSEGQYGGEKLFF. The CDR3 DNA follows: TGTGCCTGGAGCGAGGGGCAGTATGGTGGAGAAAAACTGTTTTTT. The full variable domain, its missing parts supplied by reference TRBV30 and TRBJ1-4, is SQTIHQWPATLVQPVGSPLSLECTVEGTSNPNLYWYRQAAGRGLQLLFYSVGIGQISSEVPQNLSASRPQDRQFILSSKKLLLSDSGFYLCAWSEGQYGGEKLFFGSGTQLSVL.

This chain joins TRBV15 and TRBJ2-2; unclear D gene. This CDR3 spans 14 amino acids. Per germline, CDR1 LNHNV and CDR2 YYDKDF (reference sequence). Trimming removed 0 bases from V and 7 bases from J, with 9 bases in between. The CDR3 sequence: CATSRDKDGGELFF. CDR3 nucleotides: TGTGCCACCAGCAGAGATAAAGACGGCGGGGAGCTGTTTTTT.

Only a few counts were recorded for this clonotype. The V gene is TRBV6-1, the J gene TRBJ2-3, with D possibly being TRBD2 (5 bases). This CDR3 is 15 amino acids long. V was pared by 5 bases and J by 0 bases, with 12 bases between. CDR1 is MNHNS, CDR2 SASEGT, per germline. The CDR3 DNA sequence: TGTGCCAGCAGTTACCTCGGCGGGAGCACAGATACGCAGTATTTT. Translated: CASSYLGGSTDTQYF.

In DNA form, the CDR3 reads TGTGCTGCGTGGGAGGCGTACAACGAGCAGTACTTC. As protein: CAAWEAYNEQYF. The rearrangement uses TRBV10-3 and TRBJ2-7; tentatively, D is TRBD2 (6 bases). The CDR3 contains 12 residues. Germline V lookup: CDR1 ENHRY, CDR2 SYGVKD.

This clonotype showed up just a few times. This sequence joins TRBV15 and TRBJ2-6, with 8 positions matching TRBD1. Trimming took 1 base from V and 0 from J; bases not matched to a gene: 2. Per germline, CDR1 LNHNV and CDR2 YYDKDF (reference sequence). This CDR3 region has 17 residues. The chain's CDR3 is CATSRVGQGSGANVLTF. The DNA of the CDR3 is TGTGCCACCAGCAGAGTTGGACAGGGCTCTGGGGCCAACGTCCTGACTTTC.

With regard to this clonotype: With a much larger clone just one base away, this may be a read error. This chain links TRBV19 with TRBJ2-2, with 11 bases fitting TRBD2. The CDR3 consists of 20 residues. The germline gives CDR1 LNHDA, CDR2 SQIVND (reference sequence). The CDR3 bases are TGTGCCAGTAGTGAAATAGGAGGACTAGCGGGTTACGCGAACACCGGGGAGCTGCTTTTT. Its protein is CASSEIGGLAGYANTGELLF.

This clonotype has a count of ten or more. The rearrangement uses TRBV27 and TRBJ2-7; D unresolved. Germline CDR1 is MNHEY and CDR2 is SMNVEV (reference sequence). Trimming stripped 10 bases from V and 4 bases from J, with 11 bases between. The CDR3 consists of 11 residues. CDR3 region: CATKGGYEQYF. The CDR3 DNA reads as TGTGCCACCAAGGGTGGGTACGAGCAGTACTTC.

The rearrangement links TRBV9 to TRBJ1-4, with 8 bases identical to TRBD1. Germline CDR1 is SGDLS and CDR2 is YYNGEE. CDR3 length: 14 residues. Trimming at V came to 3 bases and at J to 4 bases, leaving 2 bases not matched to a gene. CDR3 coding DNA: TGTGCCAGCAGCGGAGACAGGGGTAATGAAAAACTGTTTTTT. It is translated as CASSGDRGNEKLFF. Filled out from reference TRBV9 and TRBJ1-4, the complete variable domain reads DSGVTQTPKHLITATGQRVTLRCSPRSGDLSVYWYQQSLDQGLQFLIQYYNGEERAKGNILERFSAQQFPDLHSELNLSSLELGDSALYFCASSGDRGNEKLFFGSGTQLSVL.

This clonotype was detected only a few times. The rearrangement joins TRBV3-1 to TRBJ2-7; D assignment may be TRBD1 or TRBD2 (5 bases each). Trimming removed 4 bases at V and 5 bases at J, with 27 bases between. The CDR3 has 18 amino acids. Germline V gene sequence: CDR1 LGHDT, CDR2 YNNKEL (reference sequence). CDR3 sequence (DNA): TGTGCCAGCAGCCGAGGGGATATCACTACCGGAGCCCACCACGAGCAGTACTTC. It encodes CASSRGDITTGAHHEQYF.

This clonotype showed up just a few times. This chain links TRBV29-1 with TRBJ1-1; 7 nucleotides match TRBD1. J gave up 6 bases and V 1 base, and 5 bases lay outside the gene matches. CDR1 and CDR2 from the germline V gene are SQVTM and ANQGSEA. This CDR3 has 13 residues. CDR3 DNA: TGCAGCGTTGAAGTGATAGACAGGGCTGAAGCTTTCTTT. Its protein product is CSVEVIDRAEAFF.

This clonotype was detected once. No conserved phenylalanine or tryptophan is present at the end of the CDR3, so a read error is the likely explanation. The rearrangement joins TRBV7-9 to TRBJ1-1; 9 nucleotides agree with TRBD1. With V trimmed by 3 bases and J by 1 base, 3 bases remained unmatched. This CDR3 region has 15 residues. The germline V gene encodes CDR1 SEHNR and CDR2 FQNEAQ (reference sequence). The chain's CDR3 is CASSFPGQGNTEAFI. The CDR3 region has the DNA TGTGCCAGCAGCTTCCCGGGACAGGGGAACACTGAAGCTTTCATT.

This clonotype was seen ten or more times. V usage is TRBV20-1 and J usage is TRBJ2-7, with a possible D match to TRBD2 (6 bases). Germline CDR1 DFQATT, CDR2 SNEGSKA (reference sequence). The CDR3 length is 14 residues. Trimming took 5 bases from V and 1 from J, leaving 15 bases between them. The DNA for the CDR3 is TGCAGTGCTGCTAGTGCGGGATCTTCCTACGAGCAGTACTTC. This gives the protein CSAASAGSSYEQYF.

This clonotype was observed at least ten times. The V gene is TRBV7-3, the J gene TRBJ2-2, with 13 bases fitting TRBD2. The CDR3 has 19 amino acids. The trim removed 4 bases at V and 2 bases at J, leaving 10 bases unmatched. Germline CDR1 and CDR2: SGHTA and FQGTGA. CDR3 nucleotide sequence: TGTGCCAGCAGCTACGAACTAGCGGGAGGGAGTTTTAACACCGGGGAGCTGTTTTTT. Translated: CASSYELAGGSFNTGELFF.